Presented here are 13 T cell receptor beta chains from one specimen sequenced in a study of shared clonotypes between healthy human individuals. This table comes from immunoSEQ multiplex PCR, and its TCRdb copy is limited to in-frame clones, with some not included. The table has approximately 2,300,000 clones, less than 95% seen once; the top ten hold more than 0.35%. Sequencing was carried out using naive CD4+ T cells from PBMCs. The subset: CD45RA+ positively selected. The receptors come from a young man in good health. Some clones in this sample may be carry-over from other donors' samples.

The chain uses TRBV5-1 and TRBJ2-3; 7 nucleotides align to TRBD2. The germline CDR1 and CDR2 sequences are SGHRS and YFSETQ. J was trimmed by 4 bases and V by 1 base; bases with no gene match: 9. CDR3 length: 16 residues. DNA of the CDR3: TGCGCCAGCAGCTTGAGACCTAGCGGAGTCTCAGATACGCAGTATTTT. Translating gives CASSLRPSGVSDTQYF.

The CDR3 DNA reads TGTGCCAGCAATTGGCTCGGCTATGGCTACACCTTC. Translated, it gives CASNWLGYGYTF. This chain links TRBV28 with TRBJ1-2; unclear D gene. The V gene's germline CDR1 is MDHEN and CDR2 SYDVKM. This CDR3 region has 12 residues. V dropped 7 bases and J dropped 4 bases, with 10 bases sitting between them.

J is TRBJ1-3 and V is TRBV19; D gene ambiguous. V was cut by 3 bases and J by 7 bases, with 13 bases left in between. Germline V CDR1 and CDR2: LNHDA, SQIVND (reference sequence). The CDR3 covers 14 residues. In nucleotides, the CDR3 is TGTGCCAGTAGTATGGATAGGTTCGGGAACACCATATATTTT. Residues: CASSMDRFGNTIYF.

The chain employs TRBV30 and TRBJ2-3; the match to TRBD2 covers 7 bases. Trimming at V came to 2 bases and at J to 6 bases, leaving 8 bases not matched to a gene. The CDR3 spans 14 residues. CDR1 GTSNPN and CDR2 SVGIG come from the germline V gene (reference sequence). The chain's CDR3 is CAWSIGGSGDTQYF. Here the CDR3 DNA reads TGTGCCTGGAGTATCGGCGGGAGTGGGGATACGCAGTATTTT. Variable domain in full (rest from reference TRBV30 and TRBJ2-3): SQTIHQWPATLVQPVGSPLSLECTVEGTSNPNLYWYRQAAGRGLQLLFYSVGIGQISSEVPQNLSASRPQDRQFILSSKKLLLSDSGFYLCAWSIGGSGDTQYFGPGTRLTVL.

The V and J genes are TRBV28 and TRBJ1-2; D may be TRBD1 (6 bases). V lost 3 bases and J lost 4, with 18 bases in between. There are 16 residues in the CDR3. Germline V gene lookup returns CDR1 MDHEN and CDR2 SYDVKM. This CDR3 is CASSLGQGSFSYGYTF. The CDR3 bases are TGTGCCAGCAGTTTGGGCCAGGGGAGCTTTTCCTATGGCTACACCTTC.

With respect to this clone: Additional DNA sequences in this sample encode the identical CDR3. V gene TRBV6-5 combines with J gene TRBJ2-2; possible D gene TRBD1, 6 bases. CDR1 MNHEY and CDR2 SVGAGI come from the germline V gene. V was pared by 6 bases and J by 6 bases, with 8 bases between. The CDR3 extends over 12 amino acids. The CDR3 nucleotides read TGTGCCAGCAGCTCAGGGGCCGGGGAGCTGTTTTTT. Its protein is CASSSGAGELFF.

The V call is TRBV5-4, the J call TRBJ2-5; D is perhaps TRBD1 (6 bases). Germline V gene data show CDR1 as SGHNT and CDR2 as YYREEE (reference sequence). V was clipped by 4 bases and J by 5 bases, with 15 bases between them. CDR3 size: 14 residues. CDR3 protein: CASSVGTGRETQYF. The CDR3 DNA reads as TGTGCCAGCAGCGTGGGTACAGGGCGCGAGACCCAGTACTTC.

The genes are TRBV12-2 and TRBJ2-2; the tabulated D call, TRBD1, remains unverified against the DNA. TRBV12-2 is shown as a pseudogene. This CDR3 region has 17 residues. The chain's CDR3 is CASRWPRQECHTGELFF. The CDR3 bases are TGTGCAAGTCGCTGGCCGAGACAGGAATGTCACACCGGGGAGCTGTTTTTT.

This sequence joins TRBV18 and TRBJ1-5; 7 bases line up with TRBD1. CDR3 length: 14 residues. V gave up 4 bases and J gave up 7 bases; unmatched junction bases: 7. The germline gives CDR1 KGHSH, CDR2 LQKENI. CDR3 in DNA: TGTGCCAGCTCACTTCAGGGGGATGGACAGCCCCAGCATTTT. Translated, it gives CASSLQGDGQPQHF.

This CDR3 is CASSSGQWHEQYF. CDR3 bases: TGTGCCAGCAGTTCCGGGCAGTGGCACGAGCAGTACTTC. The chain is built from TRBV28 and TRBJ2-7, with D uncertain. The CDR3 totals 13 residues. Germline CDR1 reads MDHEN; CDR2 reads SYDVKM. The V end was cut by 4 bases, the J end by 5 bases, with 12 bases between. The whole variable domain, filled in from reference TRBV28 and TRBJ2-7, reads DVKVTQSSRYLVKRTGEKVFLECVQDMDHENMFWYRQDPGLGLRLIYFSYDVKMKEKGDIPEGYSVSREKKERFSLILESASTNQTSMYLCASSSGQWHEQYFGPGTRLTVT.

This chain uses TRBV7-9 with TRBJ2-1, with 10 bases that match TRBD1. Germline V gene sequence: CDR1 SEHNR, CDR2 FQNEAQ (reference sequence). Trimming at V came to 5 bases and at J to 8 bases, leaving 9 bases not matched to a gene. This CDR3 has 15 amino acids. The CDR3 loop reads CASSLTGTGVDEQFF. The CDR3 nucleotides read TGTGCCAGCAGCCTGACCGGGACAGGGGTGGATGAGCAGTTCTTC.

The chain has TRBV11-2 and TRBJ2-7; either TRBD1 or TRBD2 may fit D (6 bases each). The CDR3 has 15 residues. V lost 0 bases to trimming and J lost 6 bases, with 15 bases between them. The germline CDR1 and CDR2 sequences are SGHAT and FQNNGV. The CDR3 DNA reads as TGTGCCAGCAGCTTAGAACCAATAGGGGGAGGCGAGCAGTACTTC. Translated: CASSLEPIGGGEQYF.

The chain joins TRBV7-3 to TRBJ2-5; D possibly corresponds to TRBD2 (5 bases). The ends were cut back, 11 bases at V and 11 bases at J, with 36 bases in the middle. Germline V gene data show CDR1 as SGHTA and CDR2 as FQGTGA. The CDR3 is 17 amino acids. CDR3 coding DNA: TGTGCCTCCAGCCGTAACCCCGGGGAACCCGCCCATGTAGAGCAGTACTTC. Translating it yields CASSRNPGEPAHVEQYF.